Listed below are T cell receptor beta chains from one sample, sequenced in a study of control samples from healthy donors and cancer patients. Data came from immunoSEQ multiplex PCR; TCRdb stores just in-frame clones and leaves some out. The top ten clones hold approximately 15% of a sample with around 68,000 clones, approximately 83% of them seen once. Sequencing was performed on blood. The receptor set was obtained from a man between 60 and 75 years old in good health. Both conserved end residues are part of each CDR3. A D gene is named only where the DNA matches it firmly. Clone size, where shown, is once, few, many, or a class for clones that have expanded.

abundance	v_gene	d_gene	j_gene	CDR3aa	CDR3nt
NA	TRBV6-2/TRBV6-3	NA	TRBJ2-7	CASSYAGRPEQYF	TGTGCCAGCAGTTACGCAGGCAGGCCTGAGCAGTACTTC
NA	TRBV7-3	NA	TRBJ2-6	CASSLDGPSGANVLTF	TGTGCCAGCAGCTTGGACGGCCCCTCTGGGGCCAACGTCCTGACTTTC
few	TRBV7-9	NA	TRBJ1-1	CASRNRGTTEAFF	TGTGCCAGCAGGAATAGGGGGACCACTGAAGCTTTCTTT
NA	TRBV5-4	NA	TRBJ2-3	CASSKGPEVAESTDTQYF	TGTGCCAGCAGCAAGGGACCGGAAGTCGCGGAAAGCACAGATACGCAGTATTTT
NA	TRBV7-2	NA	TRBJ2-5	CASSLLSGPQETQYF	TGTGCCAGCAGCCTCCTGAGCGGGCCCCAAGAGACCCAGTACTTC
NA	TRBV6-5	NA	TRBJ2-2	CASSYDPTGELFF	TGTGCCAGCAGTTACGACCCCACCGGGGAGCTGTTTTTT
NA	TRBV7-2	NA	TRBJ2-1	CASSFSRMDEQFF	TGTGCCAGCAGCTTTTCTCGGATGGATGAGCAGTTCTTC
NA	TRBV6-2/TRBV6-3	TRBD2	TRBJ2-3	CASSTWTSGKSDTQYF	TGTGCCAGCAGTACTTGGACTAGCGGGAAATCAGATACGCAGTATTTT
medium-sized	TRBV4-3	NA	TRBJ1-1	CASSQDRGAGTEAFF	TGCGCCAGCAGCCAAGATCGGGGGGCTGGCACTGAAGCTTTCTTT
once	TRBV7-9	TRBD1	TRBJ1-4	CASGIRTGLKLFF	TGTGCCTCGGGGATTCGGACAGGGCTAAAACTGTTTTTT
NA	TRBV7-2	NA	TRBJ2-7	CASSTPGSYEQYF	TGTGCCAGCAGCACCCCCGGATCCTACGAGCAGTACTTC
once	TRBV6-5	NA	TRBJ1-6	CASSTPAGGNSPLHF	TGTGCCAGCAGTACCCCCGCCGGGGGCAATTCACCCCTCCACTTT
NA	TRBV12-3/TRBV12-4	NA	TRBJ2-1	CASSLSGGNEQFF	TGTGCCAGCAGTTTATCTGGGGGCAATGAGCAGTTCTTC
NA	TRBV10-3	NA	TRBJ1-2	CAIGQGYGYTF	TGTGCCATCGGGCAGGGGTATGGCTACACCTTC
NA	TRBV11-2	TRBD1	TRBJ1-5	CASSLTGGNQPQHF	TGTGCCAGCAGCTTAACAGGGGGAAATCAGCCCCAGCATTTT
NA	TRBV11-1	TRBD2	TRBJ2-3	CASSPSGRGTDTQYF	TGTGCCAGCAGCCCTAGCGGGAGAGGCACAGATACGCAGTATTTT
NA	TRBV28	TRBD1	TRBJ1-3	CASSHSTGAAGNTIYF	TGTGCCAGCAGTCACTCGACAGGGGCGGCTGGAAACACCATATATTTT
NA	TRBV9	TRBD1	TRBJ2-7	CASSAIQGAGEQYF	TGTGCCAGCAGCGCAATACAGGGGGCTGGGGAGCAGTACTTC
once	TRBV6-6	NA	TRBJ2-3	CASSFALLGDTQYF	TGTGCCAGCAGTTTCGCCTTACTTGGAGATACGCAGTATTTT
NA	TRBV4-1	TRBD1	TRBJ1-5	CASSRTGEGPQHF	TGCGCCAGCAGCCGGACAGGGGAGGGCCCCCAGCATTTT
NA	TRBV5-1	TRBD1	TRBJ1-1	CASRPGQGAGGNTEAFF	TGCGCCAGCAGGCCCGGACAGGGGGCAGGAGGGAACACTGAAGCTTTCTTT
NA	TRBV20-1	NA	TRBJ2-5	CSAYQETQYF	TGCAGTGCTTACCAAGAGACCCAGTACTTC
NA	TRBV6-5	TRBD1	TRBJ1-1	CASSTWTGNTEAFF	TGTGCCAGCAGCACATGGACAGGGAACACTGAAGCTTTCTTT
NA	TRBV27	NA	TRBJ1-4	CASRTGINEKLFF	TGTGCCAGCCGCACAGGAATTAATGAAAAACTGTTTTTT
NA	TRBV5-1	TRBD2	TRBJ2-7	CASSLTGLAGGQAEQYF	TGCGCCAGCAGCCTAACCGGACTAGCGGGAGGACAGGCCGAGCAGTACTTC
NA	TRBV4-3	NA	TRBJ1-1	CASSLKGRGANTEAFF	TGCGCCAGCAGCCTCAAGGGGCGGGGGGCGAACACTGAAGCTTTCTTT
NA	TRBV4-3	TRBD2	TRBJ2-3	CASSQDRGGGADTQYF	TGCGCCAGCAGCCAAGATCGGGGGGGAGGGGCAGATACGCAGTATTTT
NA	TRBV18	NA	TRBJ2-1	CASSGPTYNEQFF	TGTGCCAGCTCAGGACCGACCTACAATGAGCAGTTCTTC
NA	TRBV28	NA	TRBJ1-2	CASSLEVPYGYTF	TGTGCCAGCAGTTTAGAGGTCCCCTATGGCTACACCTTC
once	TRBV29-1	NA	TRBJ2-5	CSVENGRETQYF	TGCAGCGTTGAAAACGGTAGAGAGACCCAGTACTTC
NA	TRBV7-2	NA	TRBJ2-2	CASSLQRVPYTGELFF	TGTGCCAGCAGCCTCCAGCGGGTGCCCTATACCGGGGAGCTGTTTTTT
NA	TRBV28	NA	TRBJ2-1	CASSFSGPLNEQFF	TGTGCCAGCAGTTTTTCAGGGCCCCTCAATGAGCAGTTCTTC
few	TRBV2	NA	TRBJ2-7	CASSAVYYEQYF	TGTGCCAGCAGTGCTGTATACTACGAGCAGTACTTC
NA	TRBV5-5	NA	TRBJ1-4	CAGPGLEWDEKLFF	TGTGCCGGCCCTGGGTTGGAGTGGGATGAAAAACTGTTTTTT
NA	TRBV27	TRBD1	TRBJ2-2	CASHGQDGELFF	TGTGCCAGCCACGGACAGGACGGGGAGCTGTTTTTT
NA	TRBV6-1	NA	TRBJ1-4	CASSEGVRAPLSTNEKLFF	TGTGCCAGCAGTGAAGGGGTCAGGGCACCTTTGTCAACTAATGAAAAACTGTTTTTT
NA	TRBV7-9	NA	TRBJ2-3	CASSLAGGRTDTQYF	TGTGCCAGCAGCTTAGCGGGAGGTCGCACAGATACGCAGTATTTT
NA	TRBV28	NA	TRBJ2-3	CASSTSTDTQYF	TGTGCCAGCAGTACAAGCACAGATACGCAGTATTTT
NA	TRBV7-8	TRBD2	TRBJ2-7	CASSLIAGEGEQYF	TGTGCCAGCAGCTTAATAGCGGGAGAAGGTGAGCAGTACTTC
NA	TRBV28	NA	TRBJ1-2	CASRPDRIYGYTF	TGTGCCAGCAGACCGGACAGAATCTATGGCTACACCTTC
NA	TRBV7-9	TRBD2	TRBJ2-3	CASSLEAASGRRTDTQYF	TGTGCCAGCAGCTTAGAAGCGGCTAGCGGCAGACGCACAGATACGCAGTATTTT
many	TRBV18	NA	TRBJ1-2	CASSPNGKSYGYTF	TGTGCCAGCTCACCAAATGGGAAGAGCTATGGCTACACCTTC
NA	TRBV19	TRBD1	TRBJ1-5	CASSFRQGANQPQHF	TGTGCCAGTAGTTTTCGACAGGGCGCAAATCAGCCCCAGCATTTT
NA	TRBV4-3	TRBD2	TRBJ2-3	CASSPVAGGTDTQYF	TGCGCCAGCAGCCCGGTCGCGGGAGGCACAGATACGCAGTATTTT
NA	TRBV5-1	NA	TRBJ2-2	CASSPNRDTGELFF	TGCGCCAGCAGCCCCAACCGCGACACCGGGGAGCTGTTTTTT
NA	TRBV4-2	TRBD2	TRBJ2-2	CASSQEALLAGDETGELFF	TGTGCCAGCAGCCAAGAAGCCTTGCTAGCGGGAGATGAAACCGGGGAGCTGTTTTTT
NA	TRBV12-3/TRBV12-4	NA	TRBJ2-5	CASSFTETQYF	TGTGCCAGCAGTTTTACGGAGACCCAGTACTTC
NA	TRBV6-5	TRBD1	TRBJ2-5	CASLGRGRGETQYF	TGTGCCAGCCTGGGCAGGGGGCGTGGAGAGACCCAGTACTTC
NA	TRBV11-2	TRBD2	TRBJ2-1	CASSLGLANEQFF	TGTGCCAGCAGCTTGGGACTAGCCAATGAGCAGTTCTTC
NA	TRBV5-1	NA	TRBJ2-2	CASSFNNLPTGELFF	TGCGCCAGCAGCTTTAATAACTTACCCACCGGGGAGCTGTTTTTT
NA	TRBV5-1	NA	TRBJ2-1	CASSSGLDYNEQFF	TGCGCCAGCAGCTCGGGACTGGACTACAATGAGCAGTTCTTC
NA	TRBV5-6	NA	TRBJ2-2	CASSLDVGFTGELFF	TGTGCCAGCAGCTTGGATGTGGGCTTCACCGGGGAGCTGTTTTTT
NA	TRBV9	TRBD2	TRBJ2-7	CASSARSGREQYF	TGTGCCAGCAGCGCCCGTAGCGGGCGCGAGCAGTACTTC
NA	TRBV11-2	NA	TRBJ1-2	CASSSIGGGKGYTF	TGTGCCAGCAGCTCTATCGGGGGGGGAAAGGGCTACACCTTC
NA	TRBV27	TRBD2	TRBJ2-1	CASSPRAGLYLAGKYNEQFF	TGTGCCAGCAGTCCCAGGGCAGGGCTTTACCTAGCGGGGAAATACAATGAGCAGTTCTTC
NA	TRBV28	NA	TRBJ2-2	CASSLYPNDRTGELFF	TGTGCCAGCAGTTTATACCCCAACGACCGTACCGGGGAGCTGTTTTTT
NA	TRBV13	TRBD2	TRBJ2-7	CASSGGVTYEQYF	TGTGCCAGCAGCGGGGGGGTTACCTACGAGCAGTACTTC